Listed here are 6 T cell receptor beta chains from one sample, sequenced in a study of vaccination and CD4 T cells after COVID-19. What these receptors recognize is not known. Time point defined: late sampling 161 to 241 days after vaccination in a few convalescent patients. This sample's treatment: approximately 11-day PBMC culture with coronavirus spike peptide pools or control peptides (ViraFEST assay). Cultured CD4+ T-cell DNA underwent Oncomine TCR Beta short-read sequencing. TCRdb passed the PCR reads through MiXCR, listing each CDR3 protein once. The repertoire holds 25,000 to 30,000 distinct CDR3 sequences, with less than 45% as singletons. This specimen consisted of CD4+ T cells from blood, cultured in vitro, obtained about 7 months after SARS-CoV-2 vaccination. Source of these receptors: a human donor who had recovered from COVID-19.

This clonotype has a handful of counts. The V and J genes are TRBV6-1 and TRBJ2-7, with 11 bases identical to TRBD2. Germline loops: CDR1 MNHNS, CDR2 SASEGT. V lost 7 bases to trimming and J lost 2 bases; unmatched junction nucleotides: 7. CDR3 length: 15 residues. CDR3 DNA: TGTGCCAGCACCACTAGCGGGAGTACCGCCTACGAGCAGTACTTC. It codes for CASTTSGSTAYEQYF.

The chain joins TRBV12-3 or TRBV12-4 to TRBJ2-3; TRBD2 might be the D (5 bases). The CDR3 extends over 17 amino acids. V was clipped by 5 bases and J by 0 bases, with 18 bases between them. The CDR3 coding sequence is TGTGCCAGCAGTGCCGGTAGTCGAGCGGCGAGCACAGATACGCAGTATTTT. Translation: CASSAGSRAASTDTQYF.

This clonotype has more than one count but fewer than ten. V usage is TRBV7-2 and J usage is TRBJ1-1; unclear D gene. This CDR3 is 13 amino acids long. Trimming cost V 3 bases and J 0 bases, with 5 bases left between them. In germline, CDR1 is SGHTA, CDR2 FQGNSA. CDR3 coding DNA: TGTGCCAGCAGCTTCAGAATGAACACTGAAGCTTTCTTT. It translates to CASSFRMNTEAFF. Supplemented by reference TRBV7-2 and TRBJ1-1, the full variable domain reads GAGVSQSPSNKVTEKGKDVELRCDPISGHTALYWYRQSLGQGLEFLIYFQGNSAPDKSGLPSDRFSAERTGGSVSTLTIQRTQQEDSAVYLCASSFRMNTEAFFGQGTRLTVV.

The CDR3 here is CASSPTPRTDTQYF. Here the CDR3 DNA reads TGTGCCAGCAGTCCAACCCCCCGCACAGATACGCAGTATTTT. The V gene is TRBV5-4, the J gene TRBJ2-3; D unresolved. The V end was cut by 5 bases, the J end by 1 base, with 11 bases between. CDR3 length: 14 amino acids. The germline V gene encodes CDR1 SGHNT and CDR2 YYREEE (reference sequence).

The chain employs TRBV28 and TRBJ2-1; 8 bases fit TRBD1. Germline trimming cut 6 bases from V and 4 bases from J; bases unmatched to any gene: 8. The CDR3 length is 15 residues. Germline CDR1 and CDR2: MDHEN and SYDVKM. DNA for the CDR3: TGTGCCAGCAGAACCGGGACAGGCTTATACAATGAGCAGTTCTTC. It specifies CASRTGTGLYNEQFF.

This chain joins TRBV5-4 and TRBJ2-7, with 7 bases fitting TRBD1. V shed 3 bases, J shed 0 bases, and the junction held 6 bases outside the gene matches. Germline V gene lookup returns CDR1 SGHNT and CDR2 YYREEE (reference sequence). The CDR3 runs to 15 residues. The CDR3 DNA sequence: TGTGCCAGCAGCTACGACAGGGCCCTCTCCTACGAGCAGTACTTC. Translating it yields CASSYDRALSYEQYF.